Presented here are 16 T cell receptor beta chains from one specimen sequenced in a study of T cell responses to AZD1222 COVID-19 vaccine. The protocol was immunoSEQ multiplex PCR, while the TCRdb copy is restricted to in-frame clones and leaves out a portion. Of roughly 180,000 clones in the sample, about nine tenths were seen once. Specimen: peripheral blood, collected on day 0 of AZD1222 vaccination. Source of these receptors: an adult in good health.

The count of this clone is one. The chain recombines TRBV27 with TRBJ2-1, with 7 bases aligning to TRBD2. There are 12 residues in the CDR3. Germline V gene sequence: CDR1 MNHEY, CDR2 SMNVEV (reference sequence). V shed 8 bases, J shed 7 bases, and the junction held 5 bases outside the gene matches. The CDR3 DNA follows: TGTGCCAGCCGGGTCGGGGGGAATGAGCAGTTCTTC. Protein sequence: CASRVGGNEQFF.

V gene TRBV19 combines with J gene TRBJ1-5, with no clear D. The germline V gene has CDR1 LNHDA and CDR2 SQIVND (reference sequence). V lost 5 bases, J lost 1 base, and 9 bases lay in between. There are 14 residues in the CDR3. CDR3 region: CASSLVGSNQPQHF. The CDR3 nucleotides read TGTGCCAGTAGTTTAGTGGGGAGCAATCAGCCCCAGCATTTT.

CDR3 nucleotide sequence: TGTGCCAGCTCACCAAGGGAATTCAACTATGGCTACACCTTC. Protein: CASSPREFNYGYTF. This chain links TRBV18 with TRBJ1-2; no clear D. Trimming removed 2 bases from V and 2 bases from J, with 9 bases in between. The CDR3 runs 14 residues. Germline CDR1 and CDR2: KGHSH and LQKENI.

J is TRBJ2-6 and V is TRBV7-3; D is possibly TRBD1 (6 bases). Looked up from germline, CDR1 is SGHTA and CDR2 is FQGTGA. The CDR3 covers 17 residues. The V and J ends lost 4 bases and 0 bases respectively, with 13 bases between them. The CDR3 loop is CASSSGRRGSGANVLTF. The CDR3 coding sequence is TGTGCCAGCAGCTCCGGCCGCAGGGGCTCTGGGGCCAACGTCCTGACTTTC.

The CDR3 coding sequence is TGTGCCAGCAGCCTTCTAGTTCTTCGGGACAGAAATGACAACACTGAAGCTTTCTTT. This sequence encodes CASSLLVLRDRNDNTEAFF. The chain links TRBV4-2 to TRBJ1-1; 7 nucleotides line up with TRBD1. Germline V gene data show CDR1 as LGHNA and CDR2 as YNFKEQ. There are 19 residues in the CDR3. V was pared by 4 bases and J by 2 bases, with 19 bases of the junction left unmatched.

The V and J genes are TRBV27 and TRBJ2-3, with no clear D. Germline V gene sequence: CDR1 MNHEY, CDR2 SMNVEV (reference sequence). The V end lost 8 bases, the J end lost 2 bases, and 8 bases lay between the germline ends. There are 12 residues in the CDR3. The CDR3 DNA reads TGTGCCAGCGCCCTCTACACAGATACGCAGTATTTT. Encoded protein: CASALYTDTQYF.

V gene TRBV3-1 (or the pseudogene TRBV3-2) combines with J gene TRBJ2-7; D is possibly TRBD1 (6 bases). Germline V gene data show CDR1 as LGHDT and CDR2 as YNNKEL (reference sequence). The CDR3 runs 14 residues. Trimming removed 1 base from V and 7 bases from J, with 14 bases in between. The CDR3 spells CASSQAQGRGEQYF. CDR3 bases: TGTGCCAGCAGCCAAGCGCAGGGGCGAGGGGAGCAGTACTTC.

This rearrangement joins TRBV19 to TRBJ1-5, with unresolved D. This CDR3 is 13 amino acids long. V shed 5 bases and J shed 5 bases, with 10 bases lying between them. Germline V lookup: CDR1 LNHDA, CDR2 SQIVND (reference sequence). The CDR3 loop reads CASSDLRDQPQHF. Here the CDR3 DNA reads TGTGCCAGTAGTGACCTTCGGGATCAGCCCCAGCATTTT.

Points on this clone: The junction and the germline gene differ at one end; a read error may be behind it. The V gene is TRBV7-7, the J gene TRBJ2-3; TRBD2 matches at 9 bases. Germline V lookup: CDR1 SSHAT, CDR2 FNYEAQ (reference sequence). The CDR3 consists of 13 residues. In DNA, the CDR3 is TGTGCTAGCAGCTTAGCGGGGGCGGATACGCAGTATTTT. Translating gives CASSLAGADTQYF.

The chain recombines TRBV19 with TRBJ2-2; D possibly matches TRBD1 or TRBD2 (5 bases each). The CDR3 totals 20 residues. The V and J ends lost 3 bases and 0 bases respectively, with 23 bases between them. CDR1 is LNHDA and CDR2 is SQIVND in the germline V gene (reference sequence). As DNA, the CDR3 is TGTGCCAGTAGTATGGCCCGGGACGGAACGGTAGGAACGAACACCGGGGAGCTGTTTTTT. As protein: CASSMARDGTVGTNTGELFF.

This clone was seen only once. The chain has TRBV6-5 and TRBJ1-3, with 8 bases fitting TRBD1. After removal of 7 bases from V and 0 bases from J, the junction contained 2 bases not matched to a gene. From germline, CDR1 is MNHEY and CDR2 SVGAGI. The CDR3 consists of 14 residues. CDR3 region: CASTQGVSGNTIYF. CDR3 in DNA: TGTGCCAGCACACAGGGGGTCTCTGGAAACACCATATATTTT.

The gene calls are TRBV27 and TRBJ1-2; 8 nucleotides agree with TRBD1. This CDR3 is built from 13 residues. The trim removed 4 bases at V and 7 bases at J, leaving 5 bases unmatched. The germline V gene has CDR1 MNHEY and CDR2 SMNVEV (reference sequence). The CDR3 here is CASSYEQGAGYTF. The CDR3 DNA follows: TGTGCCAGCAGTTACGAGCAGGGGGCTGGCTACACCTTC.

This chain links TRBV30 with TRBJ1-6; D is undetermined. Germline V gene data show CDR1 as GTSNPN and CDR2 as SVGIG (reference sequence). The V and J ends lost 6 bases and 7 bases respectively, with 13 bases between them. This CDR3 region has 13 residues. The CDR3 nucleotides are TGTGCCTGTACACAGTTTTCGAATTCACCCCTCCACTTT. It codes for CACTQFSNSPLHF.

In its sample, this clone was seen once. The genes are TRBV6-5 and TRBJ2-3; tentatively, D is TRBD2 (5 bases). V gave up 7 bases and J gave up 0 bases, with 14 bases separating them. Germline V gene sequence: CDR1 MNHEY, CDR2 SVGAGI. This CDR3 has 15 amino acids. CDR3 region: CASNLLGSSTDTQYF. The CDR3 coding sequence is TGTGCCAGCAATCTACTAGGATCAAGCACAGATACGCAGTATTTT.

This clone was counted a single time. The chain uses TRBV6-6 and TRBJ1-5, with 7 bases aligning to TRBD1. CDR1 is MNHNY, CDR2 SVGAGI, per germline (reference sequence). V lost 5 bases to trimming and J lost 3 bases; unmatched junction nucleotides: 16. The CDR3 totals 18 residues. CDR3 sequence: CASSPQGGGLGANQPQHF. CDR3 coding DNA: TGTGCCAGCAGTCCCCAGGGGGGAGGGTTGGGGGCCAATCAGCCCCAGCATTTT.

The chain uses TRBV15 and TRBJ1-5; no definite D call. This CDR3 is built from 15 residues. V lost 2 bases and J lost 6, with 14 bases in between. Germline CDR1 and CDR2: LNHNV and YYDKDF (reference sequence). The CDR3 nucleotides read TGTGCCACCAGCAGACTCGTGGGGATGGGTCAGCCCCAGCATTTT. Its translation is CATSRLVGMGQPQHF.